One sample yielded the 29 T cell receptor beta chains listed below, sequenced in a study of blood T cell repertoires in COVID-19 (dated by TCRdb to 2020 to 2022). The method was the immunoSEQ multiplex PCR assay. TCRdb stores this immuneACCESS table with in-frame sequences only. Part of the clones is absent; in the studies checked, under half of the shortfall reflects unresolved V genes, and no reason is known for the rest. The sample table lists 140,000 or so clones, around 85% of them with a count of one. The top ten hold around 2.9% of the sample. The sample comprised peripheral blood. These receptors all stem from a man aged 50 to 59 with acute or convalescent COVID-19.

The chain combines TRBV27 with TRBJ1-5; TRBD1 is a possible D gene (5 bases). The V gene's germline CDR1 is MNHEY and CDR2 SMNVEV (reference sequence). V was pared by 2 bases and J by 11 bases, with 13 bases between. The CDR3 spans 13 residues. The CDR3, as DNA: TGTGCCAGCAGTTTAGCGGGGGAGGCAGCCCAGCATTTT. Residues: CASSLAGEAAQHF.

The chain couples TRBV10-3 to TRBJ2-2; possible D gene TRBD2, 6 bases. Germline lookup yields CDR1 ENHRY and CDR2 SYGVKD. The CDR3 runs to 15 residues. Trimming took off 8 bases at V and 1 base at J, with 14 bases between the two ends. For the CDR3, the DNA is TGTGCCATCGGCCTGGGGCGGGAGAACACCGGGGAGCTGTTTTTT. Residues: CAIGLGRENTGELFF.

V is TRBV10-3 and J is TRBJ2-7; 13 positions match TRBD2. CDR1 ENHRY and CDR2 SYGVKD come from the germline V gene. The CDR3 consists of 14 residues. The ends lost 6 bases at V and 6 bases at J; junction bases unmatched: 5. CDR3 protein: CAIREGLAGVEQYF. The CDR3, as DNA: TGTGCCATCAGGGAAGGACTAGCGGGGGTCGAGCAGTACTTC.

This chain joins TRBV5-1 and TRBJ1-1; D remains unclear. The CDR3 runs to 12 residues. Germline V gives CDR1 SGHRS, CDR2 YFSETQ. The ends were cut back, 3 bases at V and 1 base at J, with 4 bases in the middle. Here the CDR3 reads CASSYQNTEAFF. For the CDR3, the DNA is TGCGCCAGCAGCTATCAGAACACTGAAGCTTTCTTT.

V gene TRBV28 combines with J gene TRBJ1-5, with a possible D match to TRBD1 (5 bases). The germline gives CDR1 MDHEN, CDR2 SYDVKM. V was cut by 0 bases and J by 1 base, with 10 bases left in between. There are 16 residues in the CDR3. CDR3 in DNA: TGTGCCAGCAGTTTATGGACACAGGAGAGCAATCAGCCCCAGCATTTT. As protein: CASSLWTQESNQPQHF.

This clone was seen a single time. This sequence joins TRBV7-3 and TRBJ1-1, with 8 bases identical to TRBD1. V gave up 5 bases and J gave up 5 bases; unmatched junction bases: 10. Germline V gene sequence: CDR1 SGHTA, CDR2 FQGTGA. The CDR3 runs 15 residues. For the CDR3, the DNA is TGTGCCAGCAGCCCACAGCAGGGGGCGAAGACTGAAGCTTTCTTT. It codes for CASSPQQGAKTEAFF.

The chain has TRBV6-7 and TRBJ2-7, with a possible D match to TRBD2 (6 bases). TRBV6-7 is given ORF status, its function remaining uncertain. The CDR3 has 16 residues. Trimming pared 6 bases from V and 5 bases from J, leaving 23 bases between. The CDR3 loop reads CASSLLGTPPSNEQYF. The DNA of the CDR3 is TGTGCCAGCAGCTTGCTAGGGACTCCCCCTTCCAACGAGCAGTACTTC.

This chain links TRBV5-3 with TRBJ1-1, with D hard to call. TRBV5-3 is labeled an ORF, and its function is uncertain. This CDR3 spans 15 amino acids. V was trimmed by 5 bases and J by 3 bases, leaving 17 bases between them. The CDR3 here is CARRDERAQYTEAFF. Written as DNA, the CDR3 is TGTGCCAGAAGGGACGAGAGGGCCCAGTACACTGAAGCTTTCTTT.

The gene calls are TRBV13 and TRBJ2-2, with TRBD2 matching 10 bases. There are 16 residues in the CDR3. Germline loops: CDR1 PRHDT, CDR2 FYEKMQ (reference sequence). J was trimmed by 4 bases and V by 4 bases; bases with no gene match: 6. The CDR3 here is CASSSNSGGFTGELFF. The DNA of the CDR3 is TGTGCCAGCAGCTCCAATAGCGGGGGGTTCACCGGGGAGCTGTTTTTT. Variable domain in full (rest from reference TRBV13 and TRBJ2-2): AAGVIQSPRHLIKEKRETATLKCYPIPRHDTVYWYQQGPGQDPQFLISFYEKMQSDKGSIPDRFSAQQFSDYHSELNMSSLELGDSALYFCASSSNSGGFTGELFFGEGSRLTVL.

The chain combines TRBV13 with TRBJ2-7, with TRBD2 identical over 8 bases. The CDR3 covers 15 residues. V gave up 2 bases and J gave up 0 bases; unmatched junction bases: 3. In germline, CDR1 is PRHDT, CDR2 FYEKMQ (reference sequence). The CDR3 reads CASSLRGTSSYEQYF. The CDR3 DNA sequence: TGTGCCAGCAGCTTAAGGGGGACTAGCTCCTACGAGCAGTACTTC.

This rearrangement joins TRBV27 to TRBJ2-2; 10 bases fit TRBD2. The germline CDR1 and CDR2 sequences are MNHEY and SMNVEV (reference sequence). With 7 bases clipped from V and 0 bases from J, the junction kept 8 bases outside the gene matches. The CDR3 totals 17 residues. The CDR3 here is CASTRLLAGTNTGELFF. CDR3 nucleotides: TGTGCCAGCACCAGATTACTAGCGGGGACGAACACCGGGGAGCTGTTTTTT.

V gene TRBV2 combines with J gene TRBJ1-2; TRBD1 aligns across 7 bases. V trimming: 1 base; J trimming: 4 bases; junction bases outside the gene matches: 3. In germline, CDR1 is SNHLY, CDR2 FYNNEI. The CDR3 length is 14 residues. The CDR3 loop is CASSEGQGFYGYTF. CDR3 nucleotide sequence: TGTGCCAGCAGTGAAGGACAGGGTTTCTATGGCTACACCTTC. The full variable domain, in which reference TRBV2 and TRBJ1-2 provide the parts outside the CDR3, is EPEVTQTPSHQVTQMGQEVILRCVPISNHLYFYWYRQILGQKVEFLVSFYNNEISEKSEIFDDQFSVERPDGSNFTLKIRSTKLEDSAMYFCASSEGQGFYGYTFGSGTRLTVV.

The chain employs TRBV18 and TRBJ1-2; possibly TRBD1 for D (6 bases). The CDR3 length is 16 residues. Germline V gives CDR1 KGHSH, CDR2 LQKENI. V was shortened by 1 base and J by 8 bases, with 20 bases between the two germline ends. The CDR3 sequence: CASSPRAGAPLKGYTF. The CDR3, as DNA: TGTGCCAGCTCACCACGGGCAGGGGCCCCTCTAAAGGGCTACACCTTC.

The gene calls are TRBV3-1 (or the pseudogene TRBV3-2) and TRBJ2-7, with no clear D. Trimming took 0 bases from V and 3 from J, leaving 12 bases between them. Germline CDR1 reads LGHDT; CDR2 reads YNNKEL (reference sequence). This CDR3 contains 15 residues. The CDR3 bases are TGTGCCAGCAGCCAAGACTCACAGCCTGGCTACGAGCAGTACTTC. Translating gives CASSQDSQPGYEQYF.

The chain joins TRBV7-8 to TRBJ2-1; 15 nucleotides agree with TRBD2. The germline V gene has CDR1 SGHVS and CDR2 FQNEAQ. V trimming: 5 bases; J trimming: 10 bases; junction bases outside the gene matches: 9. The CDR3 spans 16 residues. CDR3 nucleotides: TGTGCCAGCAGCCCCCCGGGACTAGCGGGAGGAAGGGAGCAGTTCTTC. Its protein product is CASSPPGLAGGREQFF.

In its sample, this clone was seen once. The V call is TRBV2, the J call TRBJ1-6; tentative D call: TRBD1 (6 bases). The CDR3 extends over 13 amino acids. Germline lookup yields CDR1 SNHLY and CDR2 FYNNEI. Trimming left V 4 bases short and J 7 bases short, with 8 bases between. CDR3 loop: CASSAQGNSPLHF. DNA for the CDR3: TGTGCCAGCAGTGCCCAGGGGAATTCACCCCTCCACTTT.

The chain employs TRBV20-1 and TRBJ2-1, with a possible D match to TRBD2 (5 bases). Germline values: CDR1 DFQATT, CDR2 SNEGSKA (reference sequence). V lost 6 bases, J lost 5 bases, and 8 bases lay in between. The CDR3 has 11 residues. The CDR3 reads CSAVEDNEQFF. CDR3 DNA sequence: TGCAGTGCCGTGGAGGACAATGAGCAGTTCTTC.

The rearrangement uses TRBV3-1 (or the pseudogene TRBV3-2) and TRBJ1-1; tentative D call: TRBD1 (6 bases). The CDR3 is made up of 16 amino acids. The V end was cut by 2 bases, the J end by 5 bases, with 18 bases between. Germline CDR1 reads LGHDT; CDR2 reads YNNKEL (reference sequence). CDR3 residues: CASSQFPAGGGTEAFF. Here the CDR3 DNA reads TGTGCCAGCAGCCAATTCCCCGCGGGGGGCGGGACTGAAGCTTTCTTT.

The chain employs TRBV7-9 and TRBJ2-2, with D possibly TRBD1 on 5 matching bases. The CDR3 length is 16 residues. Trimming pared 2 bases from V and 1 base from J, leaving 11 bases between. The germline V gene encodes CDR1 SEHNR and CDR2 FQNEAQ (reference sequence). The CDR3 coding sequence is TGTGCCAGCAGCTTAAGTGGGGCAGGGAACACCGGGGAGCTGTTTTTT. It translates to CASSLSGAGNTGELFF.

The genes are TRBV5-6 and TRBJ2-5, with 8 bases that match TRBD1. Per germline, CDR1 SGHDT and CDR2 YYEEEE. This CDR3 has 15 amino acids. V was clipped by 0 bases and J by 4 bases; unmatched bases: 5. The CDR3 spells CASSLGGQGGETQYF. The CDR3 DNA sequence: TGTGCCAGCAGCTTGGGAGGACAGGGAGGAGAGACCCAGTACTTC. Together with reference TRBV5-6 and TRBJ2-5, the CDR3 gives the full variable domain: DAGVTQSPTHLIKTRGQQVTLRCSPKSGHDTVSWYQQALGQGPQFIFQYYEEEERQRGNFPDRFSGHQFPNYSSELNVNALLLGDSALYLCASSLGGQGGETQYFGPGTRLLVL.

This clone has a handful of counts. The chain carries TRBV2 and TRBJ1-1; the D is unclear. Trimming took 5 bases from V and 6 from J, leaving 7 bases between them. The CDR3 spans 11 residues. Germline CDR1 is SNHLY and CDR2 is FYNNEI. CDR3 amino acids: CASSLSPEAFF. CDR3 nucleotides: TGTGCCAGCAGTTTGAGCCCTGAAGCTTTCTTT.

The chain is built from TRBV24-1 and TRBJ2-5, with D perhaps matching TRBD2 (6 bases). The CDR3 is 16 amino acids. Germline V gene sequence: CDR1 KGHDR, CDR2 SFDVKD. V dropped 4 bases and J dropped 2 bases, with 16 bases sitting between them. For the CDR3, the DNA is TGTGCCACCAGTGAACACCCGGGACTCGGTCAAGAGACCCAGTACTTC. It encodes CATSEHPGLGQETQYF.

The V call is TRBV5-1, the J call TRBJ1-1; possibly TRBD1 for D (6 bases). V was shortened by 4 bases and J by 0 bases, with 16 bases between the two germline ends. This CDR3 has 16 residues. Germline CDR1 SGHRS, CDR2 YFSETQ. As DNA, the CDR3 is TGCGCCAGCAGCCCCGGGGGGCGCCCCATGAACACTGAAGCTTTCTTT. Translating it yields CASSPGGRPMNTEAFF.

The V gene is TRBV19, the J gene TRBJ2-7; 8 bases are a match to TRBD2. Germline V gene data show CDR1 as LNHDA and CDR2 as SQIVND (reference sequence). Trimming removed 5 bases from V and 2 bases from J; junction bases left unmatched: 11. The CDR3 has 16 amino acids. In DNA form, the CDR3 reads TGTGCCAGTAGTCTCCAAGCCACTAGCGGACCCTACGAGCAGTACTTC. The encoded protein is CASSLQATSGPYEQYF.

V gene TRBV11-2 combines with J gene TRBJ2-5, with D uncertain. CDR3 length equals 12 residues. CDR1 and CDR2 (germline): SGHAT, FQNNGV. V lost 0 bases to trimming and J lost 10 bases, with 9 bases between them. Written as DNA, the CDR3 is TGTGCCAGCAGCTTAGATACCAGTTTCCAGTACTTC. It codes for CASSLDTSFQYF.

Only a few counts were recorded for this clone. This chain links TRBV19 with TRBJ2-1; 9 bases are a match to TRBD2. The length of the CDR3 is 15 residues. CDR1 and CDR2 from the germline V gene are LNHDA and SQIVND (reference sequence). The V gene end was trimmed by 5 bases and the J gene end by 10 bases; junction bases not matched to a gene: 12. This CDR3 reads CASSSGTSGRAEQFF. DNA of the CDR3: TGTGCCAGTAGTTCAGGAACTAGCGGGCGAGCAGAGCAGTTCTTC.

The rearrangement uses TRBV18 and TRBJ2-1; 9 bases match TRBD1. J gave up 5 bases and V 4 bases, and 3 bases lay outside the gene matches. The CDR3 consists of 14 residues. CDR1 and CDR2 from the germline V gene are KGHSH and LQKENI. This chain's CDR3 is CASSLGTGNNEQFF. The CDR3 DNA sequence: TGTGCCAGCTCACTCGGGACAGGGAACAATGAGCAGTTCTTC.

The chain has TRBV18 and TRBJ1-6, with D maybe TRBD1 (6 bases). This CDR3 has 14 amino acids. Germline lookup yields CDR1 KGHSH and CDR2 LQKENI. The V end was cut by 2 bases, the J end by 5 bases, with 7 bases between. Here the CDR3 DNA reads TGTGCCAGCTCACCAGGACAGAATAATTCACCCCTCCACTTT. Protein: CASSPGQNNSPLHF.

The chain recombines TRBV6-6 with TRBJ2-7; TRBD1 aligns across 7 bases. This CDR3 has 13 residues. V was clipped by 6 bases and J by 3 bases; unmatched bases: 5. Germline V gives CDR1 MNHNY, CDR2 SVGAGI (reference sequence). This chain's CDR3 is CASRVRDSYEQYF. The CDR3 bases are TGTGCCAGCAGGGTCCGGGACAGCTACGAGCAGTACTTC.